This T cell receptor (beta chain) is drawn from a study of identical twins. CDR3 length equals 17 residues. Germline V gene data show CDR1 as SEHNR and CDR2 as FQNEAQ (reference sequence). Trimming cost V 3 bases and J 13 bases, with 25 bases left between them. Template switching added a universal primer binding site, and final cDNA carried unique molecular identifiers. TCRdb independently ran MiXCR on the 5' RACE reads; one entry per CDR3 protein. The table has around 690,000 distinct CDR3 sequences, around 20% seen once; the top ten hold 4.3%. This sample was also put to use in a study of T cells expressing NK-cell markers. As that study records: Dominant NKG2C+ clonotype frequencies of about 1.0-8% of CD8+ T cells were measured in roughly 6 donors.

This receptor was identified in a woman in her late teens or twenties in good health. The sample consisted of PBMCs. The chain joins TRBV7-9 to TRBJ2-6; D is ambiguous. The DNA of the CDR3 is TGTGCCAGCAGCTTCGGGCTCCGAGGAGCCCCCACCAGGGTCCTGACTTTC. Translation gives CASSFGLRGAPTRVLTF.